The sequence of this TCR beta chain was determined in a study of blood T cell repertoires in COVID-19. Study in general: T cells, B-cell-depleted T cells, or PBMCs supplied cDNA or gDNA.

Using immunoSEQ multiplex PCR, the repertoire was profiled, and TCRdb retains in-frame clones only, with some absent. The sample has some 180,000 clones; roughly 79% are singletons. CDR1 is MNHEY and CDR2 is SVGAGI in the germline V gene. This CDR3 comprises 15 residues. V was pared by 3 bases and J by 7 bases, with 9 bases of the junction left unmatched. Seattle-derived patients entered the study during active infection and were followed longitudinally. The clonotype comes from a woman in her 40s with COVID-19, enrolled during active disease. V usage is TRBV6-5 and J usage is TRBJ1-2, with 9 bases identical to TRBD1. Specimen: peripheral blood. The CDR3 DNA reads TGTGCCAGCAGTTATCCGGGACAGGGAATTCGTGGCTACACCTTC. Translating gives CASSYPGQGIRGYTF.